This is a list of T cell receptor beta chains from one sample in a study of high-grade serous ovarian cancer treatment subgroups. TCRdb keeps only in-frame clones here, not all; method: immunoSEQ multiplex PCR. The sample lists about 8,500 clones; about 80% were seen once. The sample comprised tumor tissue. These receptor sequences come from a human donor with high-grade serous ovarian cancer. Each CDR3 is given with its conserved first and last residue. Fields, in order: clone size, V gene, D gene, J gene, CDR3 protein, CDR3 DNA. D genes are given only for firm matches. The listing skips clone size in some rows; elsewhere it reads once, few, many or a size class.

clone_size: .
v_call: TRBV30
d_call: TRBD1
j_call: TRBJ2-7
cdr3_aa: CAWGTGVGSYEQYF
cdr3_nt: TGTGCCTGGGGGACAGGGGTGGGGTCCTACGAGCAGTACTTC

clone_size: .
v_call: TRBV5-1
d_call: .
j_call: TRBJ1-2
cdr3_aa: CASSSGWGTGGYTF
cdr3_nt: TGCGCCAGCAGCTCGGGGTGGGGCACGGGTGGCTACACCTTC

clone_size: .
v_call: TRBV7-2
d_call: TRBD2
j_call: TRBJ2-3
cdr3_aa: CASSLALAGEMDTQYF
cdr3_nt: TGTGCCAGCAGCTTAGCGCTAGCGGGGGAAATGGATACGCAGTATTTT

clone_size: .
v_call: TRBV18
d_call: TRBD2
j_call: TRBJ2-5
cdr3_aa: CASSLTSGGMETQYF
cdr3_nt: TGTGCCAGCTCCCTCACTAGCGGGGGGATGGAGACCCAGTACTTC

clone_size: .
v_call: TRBV6-6
d_call: .
j_call: TRBJ1-4
cdr3_aa: CASSYGGREKLFF
cdr3_nt: TGTGCCAGCAGTTACGGAGGAAGGGAAAAACTGTTTTTT

clone_size: .
v_call: TRBV7-2
d_call: .
j_call: TRBJ1-3
cdr3_aa: CASVAGVNSGNTIYF
cdr3_nt: TGTGCCAGCGTTGCAGGGGTCAACTCTGGAAACACCATATATTTT

clone_size: large
v_call: TRBV19
d_call: .
j_call: TRBJ1-6
cdr3_aa: CASSLGRPGRNSPLHF
cdr3_nt: TGTGCCAGTAGCCTAGGGCGCCCAGGGCGCAATTCACCCCTCCACTTT

clone_size: .
v_call: TRBV18
d_call: .
j_call: TRBJ1-3
cdr3_aa: CASSQQGSGNTIYF
cdr3_nt: TGTGCCAGCTCCCAACAGGGCTCTGGAAACACCATATATTTT

clone_size: .
v_call: TRBV6-6
d_call: .
j_call: TRBJ1-3
cdr3_aa: CASSYTGPDQNTIYF
cdr3_nt: TGTGCCAGCAGTTACACGGGGCCAGATCAAAACACCATATATTTT

clone_size: .
v_call: TRBV5-4
d_call: TRBD2
j_call: TRBJ2-4
cdr3_aa: CASSLAGGVKENIQYF
cdr3_nt: TGTGCCAGCAGCTTGGCCGGGGGGGTGAAGGAAAACATTCAGTACTTC

clone_size: .
v_call: TRBV11-2
d_call: TRBD1
j_call: TRBJ2-7
cdr3_aa: CASSPGTGMSYEQYF
cdr3_nt: TGTGCCAGCAGCCCCGGGACAGGAATGAGCTACGAGCAGTACTTC

clone_size: once
v_call: TRBV7-2
d_call: TRBD1
j_call: TRBJ2-5
cdr3_aa: CASSFGTGGGQETQYF
cdr3_nt: TGTGCCAGCAGCTTTGGGACAGGGGGCGGCCAAGAGACCCAGTACTTC

clone_size: .
v_call: TRBV7-3
d_call: .
j_call: TRBJ2-1
cdr3_aa: CASSYPGAGNEQFF
cdr3_nt: TGTGCCAGCAGCTACCCTGGGGCGGGCAATGAGCAGTTCTTC

clone_size: few
v_call: TRBV27
d_call: .
j_call: TRBJ1-2
cdr3_aa: CASSLSRAANYGYTF
cdr3_nt: TGTGCCAGCAGTTTAAGCAGGGCAGCTAACTATGGCTACACCTTC

clone_size: .
v_call: TRBV2
d_call: .
j_call: TRBJ2-3
cdr3_aa: CASSGRTGGDTQYF
cdr3_nt: TGTGCCAGCAGTGGCCGGACCGGGGGAGATACGCAGTATTTT

clone_size: .
v_call: TRBV7-2
d_call: TRBD1
j_call: TRBJ2-7
cdr3_aa: CASSIGGWSVEQYF
cdr3_nt: TGTGCCAGCAGCATAGGGGGCTGGAGTGTCGAGCAGTACTTC

clone_size: .
v_call: TRBV15
d_call: TRBD1
j_call: TRBJ2-7
cdr3_aa: CATSRVRDSLYEQYF
cdr3_nt: TGTGCCACCAGCAGAGTACGGGACAGCCTCTACGAGCAGTACTTC

clone_size: once
v_call: TRBV5-1
d_call: TRBD1
j_call: TRBJ1-6
cdr3_aa: CASSLGNIVGTASLLSLHF
cdr3_nt: TGCGCCAGCAGCTTGGGAAACATTGTGGGGACAGCCAGCCTTCTGTCCCTCCACTTT

clone_size: few
v_call: TRBV4-2
d_call: .
j_call: TRBJ2-2
cdr3_aa: CASSHVVGPSSSTGELFF
cdr3_nt: TGTGCCAGCAGCCATGTCGTGGGGCCCTCAAGTTCGACCGGGGAGCTGTTTTTT

clone_size: .
v_call: TRBV11-2
d_call: TRBD2
j_call: TRBJ2-2
cdr3_aa: CASSLSSGGAGELFF
cdr3_nt: TGTGCCAGCAGCTTAAGTAGCGGGGGGGCCGGGGAGCTGTTTTTT

clone_size: medium-sized
v_call: TRBV6-6
d_call: .
j_call: TRBJ1-6
cdr3_aa: CASSYTAMESNSPLHF
cdr3_nt: TGTGCCAGCAGTTACACAGCCATGGAGTCAAATTCACCCCTCCACTTT

clone_size: .
v_call: TRBV5-6
d_call: .
j_call: TRBJ1-2
cdr3_aa: CASRGFNRAGGYTF
cdr3_nt: TGTGCCAGCAGGGGATTCAACAGGGCGGGCGGCTACACCTTC

clone_size: .
v_call: TRBV5-6
d_call: .
j_call: TRBJ2-7
cdr3_aa: CASSFLRDTGGREQYF
cdr3_nt: TGTGCCAGCAGCTTTCTTCGGGACACCGGAGGTCGCGAGCAGTACTTC

clone_size: .
v_call: TRBV6-5
d_call: .
j_call: TRBJ2-7
cdr3_aa: CASSYSTLGTYEQYF
cdr3_nt: TGTGCCAGCAGTTACTCGACTTTGGGGACCTACGAGCAGTACTTC

clone_size: .
v_call: TRBV15
d_call: .
j_call: TRBJ1-2
cdr3_aa: CATSTRGAGTLYGYTF
cdr3_nt: TGTGCCACCAGCACCCGGGGCGCCGGGACCCTATATGGCTACACCTTC

clone_size: .
v_call: TRBV5-4
d_call: .
j_call: TRBJ1-1
cdr3_aa: CASSLAGRNTEAFF
cdr3_nt: TGTGCCAGCAGCTTGGCAGGGAGGAACACTGAAGCTTTCTTT

clone_size: once
v_call: TRBV5-4
d_call: .
j_call: TRBJ2-1
cdr3_aa: CASRATLNDEQFF
cdr3_nt: TGTGCCAGCAGAGCTACCCTTAATGATGAGCAGTTCTTC

clone_size: .
v_call: TRBV6-1
d_call: .
j_call: TRBJ2-7
cdr3_aa: CASSSTASYEQYF
cdr3_nt: TGTGCCAGCAGTTCGACAGCCTCCTACGAGCAGTACTTC